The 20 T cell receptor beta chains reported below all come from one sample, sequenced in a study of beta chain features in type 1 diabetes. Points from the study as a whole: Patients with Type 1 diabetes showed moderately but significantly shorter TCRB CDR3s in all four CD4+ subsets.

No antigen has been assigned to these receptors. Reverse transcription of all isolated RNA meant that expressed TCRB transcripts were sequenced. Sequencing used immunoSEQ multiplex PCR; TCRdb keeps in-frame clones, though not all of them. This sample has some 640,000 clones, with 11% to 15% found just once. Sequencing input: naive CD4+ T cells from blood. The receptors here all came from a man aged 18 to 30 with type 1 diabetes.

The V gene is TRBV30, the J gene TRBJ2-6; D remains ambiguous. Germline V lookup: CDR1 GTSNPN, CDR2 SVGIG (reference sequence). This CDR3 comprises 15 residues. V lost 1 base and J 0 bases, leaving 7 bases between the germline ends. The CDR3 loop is CAWSDGFSGANVLTF. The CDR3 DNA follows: TGTGCCTGGAGTGATGGGTTCTCTGGGGCCAACGTCCTGACTTTC.

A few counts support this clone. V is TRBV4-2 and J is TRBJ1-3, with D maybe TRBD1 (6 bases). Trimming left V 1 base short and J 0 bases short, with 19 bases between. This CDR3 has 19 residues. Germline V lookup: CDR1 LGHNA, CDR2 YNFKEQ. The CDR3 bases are TGTGCCAGCAGCCAAGTAGGAAGGACAGAGGTTCTCTCTGGAAACACCATATATTTT. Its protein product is CASSQVGRTEVLSGNTIYF.

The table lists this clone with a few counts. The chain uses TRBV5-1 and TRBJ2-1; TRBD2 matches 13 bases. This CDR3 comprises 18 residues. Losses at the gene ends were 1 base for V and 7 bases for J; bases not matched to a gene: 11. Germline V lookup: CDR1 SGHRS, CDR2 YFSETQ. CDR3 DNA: TGCGCCAGCAGCTTGCCTCTTGGACTAGCGGGAGAGATGAATGAGCAGTTCTTC. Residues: CASSLPLGLAGEMNEQFF. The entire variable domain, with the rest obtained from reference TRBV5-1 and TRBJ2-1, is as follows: KAGVTQTPRYLIKTRGQQVTLSCSPISGHRSVSWYQQTPGQGLQFLFEYFSETQRNKGNFPGRFSGRQFSNSRSEMNVSTLELGDSALYLCASSLPLGLAGEMNEQFFGPGTRLTVL.

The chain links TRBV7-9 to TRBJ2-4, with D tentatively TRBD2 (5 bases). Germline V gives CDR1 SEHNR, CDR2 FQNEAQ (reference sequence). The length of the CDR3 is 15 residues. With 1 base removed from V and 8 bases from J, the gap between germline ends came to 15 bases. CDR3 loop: CASSLVEGFGDIQYF. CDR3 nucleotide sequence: TGTGCCAGCAGCTTAGTTGAGGGATTTGGGGACATTCAGTACTTC. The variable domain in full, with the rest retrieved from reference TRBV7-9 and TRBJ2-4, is DTGVSQNPRHKITKRGQNVTFRCDPISEHNRLYWYRQTLGQGPEFLTYFQNEAQLEKSRLLSDRFSAERPKGSFSTLEIQRTEQGDSAMYLCASSLVEGFGDIQYFGAGTRLSVL.

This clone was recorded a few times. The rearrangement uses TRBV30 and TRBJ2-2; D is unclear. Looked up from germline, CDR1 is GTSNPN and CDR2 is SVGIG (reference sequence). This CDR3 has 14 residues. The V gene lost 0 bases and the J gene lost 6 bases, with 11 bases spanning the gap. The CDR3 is CAWSVLLRSGELFF. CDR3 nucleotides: TGTGCCTGGAGTGTACTTCTCCGTTCCGGGGAGCTGTTTTTT.

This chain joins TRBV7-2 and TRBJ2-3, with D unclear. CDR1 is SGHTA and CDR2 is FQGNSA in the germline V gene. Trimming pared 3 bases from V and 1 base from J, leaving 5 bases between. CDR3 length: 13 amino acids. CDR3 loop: CASSLLRTDTQYF. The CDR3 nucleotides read TGTGCCAGCAGCTTGCTCCGCACAGATACGCAGTATTTT.

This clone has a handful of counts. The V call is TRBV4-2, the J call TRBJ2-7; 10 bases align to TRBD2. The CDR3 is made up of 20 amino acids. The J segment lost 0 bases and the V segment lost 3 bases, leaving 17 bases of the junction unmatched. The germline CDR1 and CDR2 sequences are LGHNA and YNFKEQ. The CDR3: CASSHAPRGLAVSSSYEQYF. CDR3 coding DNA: TGTGCCAGCAGCCATGCCCCTCGAGGACTAGCGGTTTCAAGCTCCTACGAGCAGTACTTC.

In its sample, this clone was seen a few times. In DNA form, the CDR3 reads TGTGCCTGGGACAGCGGACAGTCTAGCAATCAGCCCCAGCATTTT. Residues: CAWDSGQSSNQPQHF. The gene calls are TRBV30 and TRBJ1-5, with D tentatively TRBD1 (6 bases). The germline V and J ends were trimmed by 5 bases and 0 bases, with 14 bases remaining between them. The length of the CDR3 is 15 residues. Germline V CDR1 and CDR2: GTSNPN, SVGIG (reference sequence).

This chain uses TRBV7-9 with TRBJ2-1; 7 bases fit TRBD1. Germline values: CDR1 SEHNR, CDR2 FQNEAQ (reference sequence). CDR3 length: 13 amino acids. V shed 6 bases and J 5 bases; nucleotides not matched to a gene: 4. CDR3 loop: CASRVGQNNEQFF. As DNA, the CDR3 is TGTGCCAGCAGGGTGGGACAGAACAATGAGCAGTTCTTC.

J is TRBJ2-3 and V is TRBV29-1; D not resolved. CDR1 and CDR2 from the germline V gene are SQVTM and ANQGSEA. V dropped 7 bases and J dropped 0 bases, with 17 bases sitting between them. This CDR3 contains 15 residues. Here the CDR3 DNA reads TGCAGCGGAAACCGATACCGGGCTAGCACAGATACGCAGTATTTT. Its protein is CSGNRYRASTDTQYF.

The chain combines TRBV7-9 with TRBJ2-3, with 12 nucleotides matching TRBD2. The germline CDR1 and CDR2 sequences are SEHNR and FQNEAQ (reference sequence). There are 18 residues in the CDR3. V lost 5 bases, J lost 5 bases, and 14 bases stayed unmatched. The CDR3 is CASSRPGLAGGPKDTQYF. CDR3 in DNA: TGTGCCAGCAGCCGACCGGGGCTAGCGGGAGGGCCGAAAGATACGCAGTATTTT. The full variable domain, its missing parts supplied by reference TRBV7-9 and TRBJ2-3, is DTGVSQNPRHKITKRGQNVTFRCDPISEHNRLYWYRQTLGQGPEFLTYFQNEAQLEKSRLLSDRFSAERPKGSFSTLEIQRTEQGDSAMYLCASSRPGLAGGPKDTQYFGPGTRLTVL.

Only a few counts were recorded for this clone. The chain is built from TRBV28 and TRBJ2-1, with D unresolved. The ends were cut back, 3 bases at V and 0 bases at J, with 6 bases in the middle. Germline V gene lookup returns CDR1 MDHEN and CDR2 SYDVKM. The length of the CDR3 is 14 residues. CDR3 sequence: CASSLFNSYNEQFF. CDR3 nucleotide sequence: TGTGCCAGCAGTTTGTTCAACTCCTACAATGAGCAGTTCTTC.

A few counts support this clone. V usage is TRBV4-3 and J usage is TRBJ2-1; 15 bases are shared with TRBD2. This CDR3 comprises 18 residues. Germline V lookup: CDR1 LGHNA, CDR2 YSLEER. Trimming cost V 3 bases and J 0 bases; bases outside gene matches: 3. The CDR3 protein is CASSQGTSGGSSYNEQFF. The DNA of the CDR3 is TGCGCCAGCAGCCAGGGGACTAGCGGGGGGAGCTCCTACAATGAGCAGTTCTTC.

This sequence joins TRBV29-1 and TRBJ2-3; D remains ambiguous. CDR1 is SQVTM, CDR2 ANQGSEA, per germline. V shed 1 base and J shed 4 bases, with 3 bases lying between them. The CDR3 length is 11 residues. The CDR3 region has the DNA TGCAGCGTTGAAGGTCCAGATACGCAGTATTTT. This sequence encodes CSVEGPDTQYF.

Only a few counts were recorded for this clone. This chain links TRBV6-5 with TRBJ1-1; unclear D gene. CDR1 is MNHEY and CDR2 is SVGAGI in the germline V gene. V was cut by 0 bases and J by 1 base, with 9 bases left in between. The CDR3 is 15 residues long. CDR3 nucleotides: TGTGCCAGCAGTTACTCCCCCACCCCGAACACTGAAGCTTTCTTT. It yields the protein CASSYSPTPNTEAFF.

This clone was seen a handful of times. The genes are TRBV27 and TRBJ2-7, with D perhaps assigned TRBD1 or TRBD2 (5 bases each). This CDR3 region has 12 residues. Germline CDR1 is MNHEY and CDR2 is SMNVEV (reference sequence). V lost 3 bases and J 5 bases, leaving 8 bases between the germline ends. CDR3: CASSFGGNEQYF. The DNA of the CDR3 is TGTGCCAGCAGTTTTGGGGGAAACGAGCAGTACTTC.

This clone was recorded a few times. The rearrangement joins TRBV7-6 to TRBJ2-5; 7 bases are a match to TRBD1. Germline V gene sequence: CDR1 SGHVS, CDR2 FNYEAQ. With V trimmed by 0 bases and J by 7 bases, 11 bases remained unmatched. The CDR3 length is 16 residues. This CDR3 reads CASSLATAGTVGTQYF. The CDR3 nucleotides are TGTGCCAGCAGCTTAGCGACCGCCGGGACAGTGGGGACCCAGTACTTC.

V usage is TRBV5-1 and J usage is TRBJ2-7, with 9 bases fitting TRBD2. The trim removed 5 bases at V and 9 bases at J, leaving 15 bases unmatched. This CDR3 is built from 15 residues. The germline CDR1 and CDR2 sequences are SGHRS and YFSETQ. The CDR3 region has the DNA TGCGCCAGCAGTGTGTCTAGCGGGACTTTGAACGTGCAGTACTTC. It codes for CASSVSSGTLNVQYF.

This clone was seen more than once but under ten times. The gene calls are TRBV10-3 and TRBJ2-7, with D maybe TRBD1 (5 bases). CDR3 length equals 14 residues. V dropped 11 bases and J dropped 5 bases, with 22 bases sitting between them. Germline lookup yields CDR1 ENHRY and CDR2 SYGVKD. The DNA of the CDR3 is TGTGCCCATTCTAGGGGCCCCCAAGGTAACGAGCAGTACTTC. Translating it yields CAHSRGPQGNEQYF.

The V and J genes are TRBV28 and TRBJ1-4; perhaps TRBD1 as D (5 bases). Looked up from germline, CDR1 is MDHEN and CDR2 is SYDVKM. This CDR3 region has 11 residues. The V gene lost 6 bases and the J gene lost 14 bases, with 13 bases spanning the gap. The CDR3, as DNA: TGTGCCAGCAGATCCCTGGGACGTCTGTTTTTT. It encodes CASRSLGRLFF.